These 18 T cell receptor beta chains originate from one sample sequenced in a study of prognosis after radiotherapy for stage I lung cancer. Researchers used two-round multiplex PCR to amplify TCR beta CDR3 starting from genomic DNA. First-round PCR employed TRBV- and TRBJ-specific primers for each gene. A single record per CDR3 protein comes from TCRdb applying MiXCR to the multiplex PCR reads. The table records around 20,000 distinct CDR3 sequences, about 40% of them present only once. Material: PBMCs, obtained before or after stereotactic body radiation therapy (not recorded which). These receptors were collected from a donor over 45 with non-small cell lung cancer.

This clonotype was seen ten or more times. V usage is TRBV12-3 or TRBV12-4 and J usage is TRBJ2-3; tentatively, D is TRBD1 or TRBD2 (5 bases each). With 5 bases removed from V and 2 bases from J, the gap between germline ends came to 8 bases. This CDR3 has 13 amino acids. The CDR3 DNA reads TGTGCCAGCAGTGGGGGATCCACAGATACGCAGTATTTT. Its translation is CASSGGSTDTQYF.

This clonotype was recorded many times. The chain combines TRBV18 with TRBJ2-5, with 7 bases aligning to TRBD1. J was trimmed by 5 bases and V by 3 bases; bases with no gene match: 3. CDR1 KGHSH and CDR2 LQKENI come from the germline V gene. The CDR3 has 13 residues. Here the CDR3 reads CASSPGTVETQYF. DNA of the CDR3: TGTGCCAGCTCACCCGGGACAGTGGAGACCCAGTACTTC.

The sample holds many counts of this clonotype. The V and J genes are TRBV20-1 and TRBJ2-1; 9 bases are a match to TRBD2. Germline V gene sequence: CDR1 DFQATT, CDR2 SNEGSKA (reference sequence). The ends lost 1 base at V and 8 bases at J; junction bases unmatched: 12. This CDR3 spans 16 amino acids. CDR3 DNA: TGCAGTGCTAGAGTTACTAGCGGGTGGGGGGGGCATGAGCAGTTCTTC. This translates into CSARVTSGWGGHEQFF.

This clonotype has ten or more counts. The chain is built from TRBV7-3 and TRBJ2-2; no definite D call. Germline CDR1 and CDR2: SGHTA and FQGTGA. Trimming removed 5 bases from V and 7 bases from J, with 11 bases in between. This CDR3 has 13 residues. CDR3 loop: CASSAWMGGELFF. The CDR3 nucleotides read TGTGCCAGCAGCGCCTGGATGGGCGGGGAGCTGTTTTTT. Using reference TRBV7-3 and TRBJ2-2 for the parts outside the CDR3, the full variable domain is GAGVSQTPSNKVTEKGKYVELRCDPISGHTALYWYRQSLGQGPEFLIYFQGTGAADDSGLPNDRFFAVRPEGSVSTLKIQRTERGDSAVYLCASSAWMGGELFFGEGSRLTVL.

This chain links TRBV5-1 with TRBJ2-2; D remains ambiguous. The CDR3 has 14 amino acids. Germline CDR1 SGHRS, CDR2 YFSETQ. Trimming took off 1 base at V and 8 bases at J, with 12 bases between the two ends. CDR3 amino acids: CASSLFAGLGELFF. Here the CDR3 DNA reads TGCGCCAGCAGCTTGTTTGCTGGGTTGGGGGAGCTGTTTTTT.

The chain recombines TRBV6-1 with TRBJ2-4; tentatively, D is TRBD1 (9 bases). There are 21 residues in the CDR3. V lost 7 bases and J 1 base, leaving 32 bases between the germline ends. The germline CDR1 and CDR2 sequences are MNHNS and SASEGT. CDR3 DNA sequence: TGTGCCAGCAACCCGGGACAGGGCTTCGTCCGGGAGGGCCTCGCCAAAAACATTCAGTACTTC. Its translation: CASNPGQGFVREGLAKNIQYF.

This clonotype occurred many times. The rearrangement joins TRBV20-1 to TRBJ1-2, with D possibly TRBD1 on 6 matching bases. Between the trimmed V and J ends, which lost 8 bases and 2 bases, there was a span of 24 bases. Per the germline V gene, CDR1 is DFQATT and CDR2 is SNEGSKA (reference sequence). The CDR3 is made up of 16 amino acids. CDR3 in amino acids: CSLPGQDPKFNYGYTF. The CDR3 DNA reads TGCAGTTTACCGGGACAAGACCCCAAATTCAACTATGGCTACACCTTC.

This clonotype was detected only a few times. This chain uses TRBV5-4 with TRBJ1-2; maybe TRBD1 (5 bases). The germline gives CDR1 SGHNT, CDR2 YYREEE (reference sequence). The V end lost 3 bases, the J end lost 4 bases, and 13 bases lay between the germline ends. The CDR3 has 14 residues. The CDR3 sequence: CASSSKETAYGYTF. Here the CDR3 DNA reads TGTGCCAGCAGCTCGAAAGAGACAGCCTATGGCTACACCTTC. Supplemented by reference TRBV5-4 and TRBJ1-2, the full variable domain reads ETGVTQSPTHLIKTRGQQVTLRCSSQSGHNTVSWYQQALGQGPQFIFQYYREEENGRGNFPPRFSGLQFPNYSSELNVNALELDDSALYLCASSSKETAYGYTFGSGTRLTVV.

V and J are TRBV19 and TRBJ2-1; 10 nucleotides agree with TRBD1. The germline V gene encodes CDR1 LNHDA and CDR2 SQIVND (reference sequence). V was clipped by 5 bases and J by 9 bases; unmatched bases: 7. CDR3 length: 14 residues. This CDR3 reads CASSPRQGAGEQFF. For the CDR3, the DNA is TGTGCCAGTAGTCCGCGACAGGGGGCGGGTGAGCAGTTCTTC.

In this sample, this clonotype turned up a few times. The gene calls are TRBV12-3 or TRBV12-4 and TRBJ2-4; 9 nucleotides align to TRBD1. The CDR3 totals 14 residues. After removal of 4 bases from V and 9 bases from J, the junction contained 7 bases not matched to a gene. The CDR3 region has the DNA TGTGCCAGCAGTTCGGGACAGGGAATTCCCATTCAGTACTTC. Encoded protein: CASSSGQGIPIQYF.

The V call is TRBV20-1, the J call TRBJ2-3; D uncertain. V was trimmed by 3 bases and J by 0 bases, leaving 10 bases between them. CDR1 is DFQATT and CDR2 is SNEGSKA in the germline V gene (reference sequence). This CDR3 is 14 amino acids long. The CDR3 DNA is TGCAGTGCTAGGGAGCAGGCTAGCACAGATACGCAGTATTTT. Translated, it gives CSAREQASTDTQYF.

About this clonotype: Its ends do not fully match the called genes, so a read error is possible. This chain joins TRBV11-2 and TRBJ2-7; D may be TRBD2 (6 bases). The germline CDR1 and CDR2 sequences are SGHAT and FQNNGV. The CDR3 has 14 residues. The CDR3: CASSLVGGLSERYF. CDR3 DNA: TGTGCCAGCAGCTTAGTGGGGGGACTCTCCGAGCGGTACTTC. The variable domain in full, completed from reference TRBV11-2 and TRBJ2-7, reads EAGVAQSPRYKIIEKRQSVAFWCNPISGHATLYWYQQILGQGPKLLIQFQNNGVVDDSQLPKDRFSAERLKGVDSTLKIQPAKLEDSAVYLCASSLVGGLSERYFGPGTRLTVT.

The V and J genes are TRBV4-2 and TRBJ2-2; D call uncertain. CDR3 length: 14 amino acids. The germline V gene has CDR1 LGHNA and CDR2 YNFKEQ. Trimming left V 1 base short and J 0 bases short, with 3 bases between. In DNA form, the CDR3 reads TGTGCCAGCAGCCAAGTGTCGAACACCGGGGAGCTGTTTTTT. Its protein is CASSQVSNTGELFF.

V and J are TRBV6-5 and TRBJ1-1; D remains ambiguous. Trimming cost V 2 bases and J 6 bases, with 7 bases left between them. Germline CDR1 MNHEY, CDR2 SVGAGI. The CDR3 is made up of 12 amino acids. The DNA of the CDR3 is TGTGCCAGCAGTTACCCCAACGCTGAAGCTTTCTTT. This encodes CASSYPNAEAFF.

This clonotype has just a few counts. The likely explanation is a read error, given a far larger clone one base away. The rearrangement uses TRBV6-2 or TRBV6-3 and TRBJ2-5, with 11 bases matching TRBD1. J gave up 5 bases and V 6 bases, and 8 bases lay outside the gene matches. Germline CDR1 is MNHEY and CDR2 is SVGEGT. This CDR3 has 15 residues. This chain's CDR3 is CASRFRGTGGETQYF. CDR3 DNA: TGTGCCAGCAGGTTTAGAGGGACAGGGGGGGAGACCCAGTACTTC.

There are many counts of this clonotype. The V gene is TRBV19, the J gene TRBJ1-5, with D unresolved. CDR1 is LNHDA and CDR2 is SQIVND in the germline V gene (reference sequence). This CDR3 is built from 14 residues. Trimming removed 5 bases from V and 0 bases from J, with 8 bases in between. The chain's CDR3 is CASSEVNSNQPQHF. Written as DNA, the CDR3 is TGTGCCAGTAGTGAAGTTAATAGCAATCAGCCCCAGCATTTT.

Points on this clonotype: It differs at one base from a far larger clone, so likely a read error. The J gene is TRBJ1-5, the V gene TRBV6-2 or TRBV6-3; no clear D gene. V dropped 8 bases and J dropped 2 bases, with 16 bases sitting between them. Germline CDR1 reads MNHEY; CDR2 reads SVGEGT. This CDR3 comprises 15 residues. As DNA, the CDR3 is TGTGCCAGCGGACTAACATGGGTGGGCAATCAGCCCCAGCATTTT. This encodes CASGLTWVGNQPQHF.

This clonotype was picked up many times. The chain couples TRBV7-8 to TRBJ1-1; D not resolved. The CDR3 has 15 amino acids. Trimming removed 7 bases from V and 4 bases from J, with 19 bases in between. Germline V gene data show CDR1 as SGHVS and CDR2 as FQNEAQ. The CDR3 DNA sequence: TGTGCCAGCACCCCTACGAGGATAGGCGGCACTGAAGCTTTCTTT. Protein product: CASTPTRIGGTEAFF.